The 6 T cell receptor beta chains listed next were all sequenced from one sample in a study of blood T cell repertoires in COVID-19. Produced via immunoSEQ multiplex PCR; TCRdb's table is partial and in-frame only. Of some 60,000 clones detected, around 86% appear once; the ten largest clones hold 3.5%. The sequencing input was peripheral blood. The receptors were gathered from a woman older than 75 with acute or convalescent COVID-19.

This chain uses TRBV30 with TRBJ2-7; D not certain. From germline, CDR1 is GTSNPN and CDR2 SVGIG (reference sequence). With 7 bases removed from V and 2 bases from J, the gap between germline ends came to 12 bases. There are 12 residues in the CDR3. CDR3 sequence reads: CALQRDPYEQYF. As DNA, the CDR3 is TGTGCCTTACAGAGAGACCCCTACGAGCAGTACTTC.

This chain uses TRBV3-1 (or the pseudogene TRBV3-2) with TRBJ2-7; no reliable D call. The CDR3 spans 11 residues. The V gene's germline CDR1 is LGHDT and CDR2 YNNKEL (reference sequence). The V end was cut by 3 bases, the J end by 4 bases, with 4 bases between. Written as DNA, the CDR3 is TGTGCCAGCAGCCACGTATACGAGCAGTACTTC. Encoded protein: CASSHVYEQYF.

CDR3 bases: TGTGCCAGCAGCGTCGGACAGTTCAATGAGCAGTTCTTC. The encoded protein is CASSVGQFNEQFF. V is TRBV5-6 and J is TRBJ2-1; D perhaps matches TRBD1 (6 bases). V was cut by 4 bases and J by 6 bases, with 11 bases left in between. Germline V gene sequence: CDR1 SGHDT, CDR2 YYEEEE. CDR3 length: 13 residues. Together with reference TRBV5-6 and TRBJ2-1, the CDR3 gives the full variable domain: DAGVTQSPTHLIKTRGQQVTLRCSPKSGHDTVSWYQQALGQGPQFIFQYYEEEERQRGNFPDRFSGHQFPNYSSELNVNALLLGDSALYLCASSVGQFNEQFFGPGTRLTVL.

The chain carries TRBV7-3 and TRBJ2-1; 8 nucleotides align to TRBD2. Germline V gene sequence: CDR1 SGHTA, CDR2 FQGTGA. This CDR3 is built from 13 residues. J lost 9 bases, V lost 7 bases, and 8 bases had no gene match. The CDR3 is CASKVAGMTEQFF. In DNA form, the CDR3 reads TGTGCCAGCAAGGTAGCGGGAATGACTGAGCAGTTCTTC.

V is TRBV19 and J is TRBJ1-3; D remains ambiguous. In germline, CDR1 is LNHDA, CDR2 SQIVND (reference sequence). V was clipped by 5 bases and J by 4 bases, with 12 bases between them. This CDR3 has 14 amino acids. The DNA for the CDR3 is TGTGCCAGTAGTCCAGGACTAGAGGGAAACACCATATATTTT. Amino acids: CASSPGLEGNTIYF.

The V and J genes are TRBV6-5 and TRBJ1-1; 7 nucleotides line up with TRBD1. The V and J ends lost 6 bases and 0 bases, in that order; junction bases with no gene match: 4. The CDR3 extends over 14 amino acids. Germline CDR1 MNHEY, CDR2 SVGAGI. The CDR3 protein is CASSSDRVNTEAFF. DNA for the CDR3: TGTGCCAGCAGCTCCGACAGGGTGAACACTGAAGCTTTCTTT.